The clone carrying this T cell receptor (beta chain) appeared a few times. Its specificity is not known. The V gene's germline CDR1 is SGDLS and CDR2 YYNGEE. V was trimmed by 0 bases and J by 6 bases, leaving 19 bases between them. CDR3 length equals 16 residues. The data were obtained in a study of cytomegalovirus exposure and HLA in healthy donors. Findings of the study overall: An apparent linkage of common viral pathogens to several of the most significant clusters emerged in a later analysis. Judged likely to be a sequencing artifact was a cluster of highly shared sequence variants.

PCR primers comprised 60 Vbeta and 13 Jbeta primers. The data were produced by immunoSEQ multiplex PCR, yet TCRdb's version contains in-frame clones alone and is incomplete. Among fewer than 60,000 clones listed, 82% were seen once. Specimen: PBMCs. This clonotype originated in a man aged 50 to 60 in good health and CMV-seronegative. The genes are TRBV9 and TRBJ2-7; D may be TRBD1 (6 bases). The CDR3 DNA is TGTGCCAGCAGCGTAGGAGATCAGGGGAGAAAATCCGAGCAGTACTTC. Protein sequence: CASSVGDQGRKSEQYF.